The T cell receptor beta chain described here comes from a study of Graves' ophthalmopathy and Graves' hyperthyroidism. The CDR3 consists of 14 residues. Looked up from germline, CDR1 is SQVTM and CDR2 is ANQGSEA. V shed 5 bases and J 0 bases; nucleotides not matched to a gene: 3. RNA transcripts were the template, and TCR beta CDR3 regions were amplified from them. HTBI-primed first-round RT-PCR preceded second-round multiplex PCR. TCRdb reprocessed the multiplex PCR reads via MiXCR and lists one record per CDR3 protein. The table has around 600,000 distinct CDR3 sequences, about 38% seen once. This clonotype was counted ten times or more. The antigen is not known. Overall study findings and caveats: Clonotypes were expanded in thyroid at above 0.001 frequency, and most also appeared in blood.

This rearrangement joins TRBV29-1 to TRBJ2-7; 11 bases match TRBD1. This clonotype was obtained from an adult man with Graves' ophthalmopathy. The sample taken for sequencing was peripheral blood. CDR3 bases: TGCAGCGTTATAGGGACAGGGGGCTCCTACGAGCAGTACTTC. Protein product: CSVIGTGGSYEQYF.